Presented here are 8 T cell receptor beta chains from one specimen sequenced in a study of T cells in women clearing cervical HPV infection. This table comes from immunoSEQ multiplex PCR, and its TCRdb copy is limited to in-frame clones, with some not included. The sample features 39,000 or so clones, with 6% to 6.5% in its top ten. The sequencing input was blood buffy coat. Every receptor here comes from a woman aged 18-69 years with a cervical HPV16 infection that either progressed to CIN3+ or cleared (not recorded which).

About this clone: The missing CDR3 end, 3 residues past where the read stops, is filled in from the germline J gene. V gene TRBV7-3 combines with J gene TRBJ2-5; D is ambiguous. The length of the CDR3 is 12 residues. V was pared by 5 bases and J by 0 bases, with 4 bases between. Germline CDR1 and CDR2: SGHTA and FQGTGA. The CDR3 DNA, read in part, is TGTGCCAGCAGCCGGGACCAAGAGACC. It codes for CASSRDQET. The CDR3 as a whole reads CASSRDQETQYF.

For this clone: The CDR3 goes on 3 residues after the read ends, and that part is filled in from the germline J gene. The genes are TRBV20-1 and TRBJ1-2, with 11 bases aligning to TRBD1. This CDR3 has 14 amino acids. Per the germline V gene, CDR1 is DFQATT and CDR2 is SNEGSKA (reference sequence). With V trimmed by 4 bases and J by 7 bases, 8 bases remained unmatched. The CDR3 DNA, read in part, is TGCAGTGCTATACCAGGACAGGGGGCCTCTGGC. It yields the protein CSAIPGQGASG. From start to end, the CDR3 is CSAIPGQGASGYTF.

Worth noting for this clone: Sequencing ends 3 residues short of the CDR3 end; the germline J gene provides the rest. J is TRBJ1-1 and V is TRBV7-2; 10 bases fit TRBD1. This CDR3 contains 14 residues. CDR1 is SGHTA and CDR2 is FQGNSA in the germline V gene. Partial CDR3 DNA: TGTGCCAGCAGCTTTGCCGGGACAGGGGTTATA. Encoded protein: CASSFAGTGVI. The full CDR3 sequence reads CASSFAGTGVIAFF.

With regard to this clone: The read falls 3 residues short of the CDR3 end, and the missing part is taken from the germline J gene. The rearrangement links TRBV16 to TRBJ1-4, with 7 nucleotides matching TRBD1. Unmatched junction bases numbered 6, after V lost 3 bases and J lost 5 bases. Germline lookup yields CDR1 KGHSY and CDR2 FQNENV. The CDR3 runs 15 residues. CDR3 DNA (partial): TGTGCCAGCAGCCACCGACAGGGAGAGAATGAAAAA. Its translation: CASSHRQGENEK. From start to end, the CDR3 is CASSHRQGENEKLFF.

A word on this clone: The read ends 3 residues early relative to the CDR3; the germline J gene fills the gap. The chain is built from TRBV19 and TRBJ1-2; 9 bases fit TRBD1. The CDR3 runs to 14 residues. From germline, CDR1 is LNHDA and CDR2 SQIVND (reference sequence). Trimming removed 7 bases from V and 6 bases from J; junction bases left unmatched: 9. CDR3 region: CASIIPGQGDGYTF. The sequenced CDR3 bases are TGTGCCAGTATAATTCCGGGACAGGGTGATGGC. The variable domain in full, completed from reference TRBV19 and TRBJ1-2, reads DGGITQSPKYLFRKEGQNVTLSCEQNLNHDAMYWYRQDPGQGLRLIYYSQIVNDFQKGDIAEGYSVSREKKESFPLTVTSAQKNPTAFYLCASIIPGQGDGYTFGSGTRLTVV.

In regard to this clone: The CDR3 end is not reached by the read, which stops 3 residues before it; the germline J gene fills it in. The V gene is TRBV6-2 or TRBV6-3, the J gene TRBJ1-1; perhaps TRBD1 as D (6 bases). The germline gives CDR1 MNHEY, CDR2 SVGEGT. Trimming removed 6 bases from V and 6 bases from J, with 14 bases in between. CDR3 length: 13 residues. The CDR3 spells CASRGAGEAEAFF. The CDR3 bases that were read are TGTGCCAGCAGGGGGGCAGGGGAGGCTGAA.

CDR3 bases read: TGTGCCAGCTCAGCCGGGACAGGCGAGAAGGGC. Residues: CASSAGTGEKG. The complete CDR3 sequence is CASSAGTGEKGYTF. The chain has TRBV18 and TRBJ1-2; 8 bases line up with TRBD1. Sequencing ends 3 residues short of the CDR3 end; the germline J gene provides the rest. The germline CDR1 and CDR2 sequences are KGHSH and LQKENI. CDR3 size: 14 residues.

The CDR3 spells CASSSEGNSPLHF. Incomplete CDR3 DNA: TGTGCCAGCAGCTCGGAAGGGAATTCACCC. The rearrangement joins TRBV7-6 to TRBJ1-6; unclear D gene. The read ends 3 residues shy of where the CDR3 ends; the end is completed using the germline J gene. V lost 4 bases, J lost 7 bases, and 8 bases lay in between. The CDR3 runs to 13 residues. Germline V gene data show CDR1 as SGHVS and CDR2 as FNYEAQ.